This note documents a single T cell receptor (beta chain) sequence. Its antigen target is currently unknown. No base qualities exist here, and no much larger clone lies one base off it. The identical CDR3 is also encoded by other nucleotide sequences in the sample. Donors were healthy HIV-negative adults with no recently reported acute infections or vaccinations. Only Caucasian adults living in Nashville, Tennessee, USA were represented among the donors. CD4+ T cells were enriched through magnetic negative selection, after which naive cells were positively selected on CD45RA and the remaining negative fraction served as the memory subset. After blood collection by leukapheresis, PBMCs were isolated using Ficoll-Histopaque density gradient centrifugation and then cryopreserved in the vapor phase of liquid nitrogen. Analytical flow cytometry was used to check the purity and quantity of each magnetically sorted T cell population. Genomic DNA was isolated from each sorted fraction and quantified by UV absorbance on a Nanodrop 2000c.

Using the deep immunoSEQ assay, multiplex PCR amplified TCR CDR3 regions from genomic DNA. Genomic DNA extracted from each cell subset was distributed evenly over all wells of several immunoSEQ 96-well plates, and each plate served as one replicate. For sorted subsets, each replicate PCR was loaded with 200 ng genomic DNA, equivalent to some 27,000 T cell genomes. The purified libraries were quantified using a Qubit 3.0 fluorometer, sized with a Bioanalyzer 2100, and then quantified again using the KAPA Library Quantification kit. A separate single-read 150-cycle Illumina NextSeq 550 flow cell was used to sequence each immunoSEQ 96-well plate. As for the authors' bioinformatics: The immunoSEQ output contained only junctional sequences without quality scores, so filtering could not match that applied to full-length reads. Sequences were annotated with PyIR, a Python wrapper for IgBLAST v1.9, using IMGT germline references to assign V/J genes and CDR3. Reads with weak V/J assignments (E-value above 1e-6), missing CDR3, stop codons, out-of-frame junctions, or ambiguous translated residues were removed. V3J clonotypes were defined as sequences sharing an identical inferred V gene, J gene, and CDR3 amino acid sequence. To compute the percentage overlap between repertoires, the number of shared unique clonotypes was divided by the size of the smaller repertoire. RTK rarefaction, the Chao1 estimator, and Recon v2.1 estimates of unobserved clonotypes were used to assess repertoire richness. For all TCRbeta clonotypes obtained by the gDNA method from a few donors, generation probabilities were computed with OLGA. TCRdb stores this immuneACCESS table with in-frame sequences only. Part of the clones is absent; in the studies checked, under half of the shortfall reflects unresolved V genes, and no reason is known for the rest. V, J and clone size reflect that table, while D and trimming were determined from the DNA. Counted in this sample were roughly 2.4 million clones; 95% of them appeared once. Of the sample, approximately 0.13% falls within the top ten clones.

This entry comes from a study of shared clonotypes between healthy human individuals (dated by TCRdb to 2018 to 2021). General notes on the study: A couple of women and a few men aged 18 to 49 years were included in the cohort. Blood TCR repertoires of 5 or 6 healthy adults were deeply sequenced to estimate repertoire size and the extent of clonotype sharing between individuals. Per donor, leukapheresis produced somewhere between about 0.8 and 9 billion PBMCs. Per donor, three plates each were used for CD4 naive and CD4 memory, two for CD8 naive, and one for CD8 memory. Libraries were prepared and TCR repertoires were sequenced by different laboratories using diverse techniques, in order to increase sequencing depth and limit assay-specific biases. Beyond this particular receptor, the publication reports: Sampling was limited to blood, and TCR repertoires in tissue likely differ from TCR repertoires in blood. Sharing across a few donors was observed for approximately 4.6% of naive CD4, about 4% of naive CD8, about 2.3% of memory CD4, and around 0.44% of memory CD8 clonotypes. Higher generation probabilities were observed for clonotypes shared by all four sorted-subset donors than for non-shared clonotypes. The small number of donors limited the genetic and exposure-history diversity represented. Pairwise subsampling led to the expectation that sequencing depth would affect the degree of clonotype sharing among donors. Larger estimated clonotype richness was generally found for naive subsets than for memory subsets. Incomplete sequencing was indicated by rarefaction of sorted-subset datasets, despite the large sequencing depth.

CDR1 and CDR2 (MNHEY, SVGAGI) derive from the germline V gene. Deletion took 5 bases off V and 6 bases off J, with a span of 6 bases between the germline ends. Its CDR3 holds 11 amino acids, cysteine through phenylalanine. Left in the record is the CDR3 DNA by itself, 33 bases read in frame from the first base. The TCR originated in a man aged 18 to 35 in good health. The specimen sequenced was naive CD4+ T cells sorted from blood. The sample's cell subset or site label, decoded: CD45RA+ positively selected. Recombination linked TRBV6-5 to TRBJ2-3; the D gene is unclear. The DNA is TGTGCCAGCAGTCTCTCGGATACGCAGTATTTT. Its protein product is CASSLSDTQYF.